This T cell receptor beta chain was identified in a study of shared T cell receptors in the human thymus. Assay: immunoSEQ multiplex PCR; the TCRdb copy retains only in-frame clones and omits some. The sample lists approximately 660,000 clones; over 75% were seen once. Germline values: CDR1 MNHEY, CDR2 SMNVEV (reference sequence). The V gene lost 0 bases and the J gene lost 4 bases, with 19 bases spanning the gap. The CDR3 is 18 amino acids. The data also belong to a second study, concerning human thymus T cells. From that report: The donors were infants in Finland with congenital heart defects, otherwise immunologically healthy. Corrective heart surgery yielded the resections from which the thymus tissue came. Gene usage for V and J segments appeared biased in thymic and blood repertoires. Related research found strongly overlapping thymic repertoires in unrelated individuals.

The TCR originated in a boy younger than two with a congenital heart defect. The rearrangement uses TRBV27 and TRBJ2-1, with a weak D call TRBD1 (6 bases). The source material was thymocytes. CDR3 sequence (DNA): TGTGCCAGCAGTTTATCGCCGAAACAGGGAGACGAATACAATGAGCAGTTCTTC. This codes for CASSLSPKQGDEYNEQFF.